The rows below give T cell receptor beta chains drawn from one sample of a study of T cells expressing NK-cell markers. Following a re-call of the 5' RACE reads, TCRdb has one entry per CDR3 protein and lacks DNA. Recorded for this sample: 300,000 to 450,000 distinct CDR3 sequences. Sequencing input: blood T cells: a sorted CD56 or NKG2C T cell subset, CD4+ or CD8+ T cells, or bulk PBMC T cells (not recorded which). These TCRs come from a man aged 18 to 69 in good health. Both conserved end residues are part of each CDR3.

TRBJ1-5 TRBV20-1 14 CSAPTGGGLQPQHF
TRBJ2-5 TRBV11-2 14 CASSLARTGETQYF
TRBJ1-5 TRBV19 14 CASFAGGSNQPQHF
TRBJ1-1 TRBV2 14 CASRDRGVSTEAFF
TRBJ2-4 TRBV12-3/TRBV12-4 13 CASRGTSAITEYF
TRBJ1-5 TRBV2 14 CASRVGGAFQPQHF
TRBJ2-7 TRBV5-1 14 CASSSSGLRYEQYF
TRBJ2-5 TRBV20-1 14 CSARGSGGRETQYF
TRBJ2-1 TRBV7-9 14 CASSFNRDMDEQFF
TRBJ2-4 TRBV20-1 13 CSADATGMNIQYF
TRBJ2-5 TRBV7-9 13 CASSLTGPETQYF
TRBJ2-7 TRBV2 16 CASSEDSGGAGYEQYF
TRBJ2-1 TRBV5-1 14 CASSTGQANNEQFF
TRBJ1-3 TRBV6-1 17 CASSPRGRLLSGNTIYF
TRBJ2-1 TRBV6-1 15 CASRGQNKEYNEQFF
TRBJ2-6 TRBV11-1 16 CASSLVGGSGANVLTF
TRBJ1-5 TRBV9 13 CASSATGFQPQHF
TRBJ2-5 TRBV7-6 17 CASSLGSLQGVRETQYF
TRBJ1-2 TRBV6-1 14 CASRVSEGLYGYTF
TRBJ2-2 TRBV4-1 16 CASSQDLGRATGELFF
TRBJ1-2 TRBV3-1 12 CASSRPLYGYTF
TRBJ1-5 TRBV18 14 CASSPDRGSQPQHF
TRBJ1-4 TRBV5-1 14 CASSLLMADEKLFF
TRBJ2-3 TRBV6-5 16 CASSYSFGTEVDTQYF
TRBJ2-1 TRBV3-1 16 CASSAMGASAYNEQFF
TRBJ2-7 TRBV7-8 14 CASSTRDSLDEQYF
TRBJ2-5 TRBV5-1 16 CASSPLVAGAQETQYF
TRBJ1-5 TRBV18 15 CASSPDSYSNQPQHF
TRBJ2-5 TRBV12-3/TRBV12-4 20 CASSLRVISGLAGTQETQYF
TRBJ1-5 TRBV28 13 CASSTSHNQPQHF
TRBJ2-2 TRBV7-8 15 CASSYRQGSTGELFF
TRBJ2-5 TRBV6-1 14 CASSKGLYQETQYF
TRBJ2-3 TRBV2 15 CASRGARSKADTQYF
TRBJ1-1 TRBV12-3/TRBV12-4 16 CASSFGGGGTHKEAFF
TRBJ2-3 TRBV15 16 CATSRVRGGHTDTQYF
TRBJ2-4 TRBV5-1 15 CASSLDGVGKNIQYF
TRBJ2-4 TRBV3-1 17 CASSQGSGAVAKNIQYF
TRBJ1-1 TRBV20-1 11 CSGPGRDEAFF
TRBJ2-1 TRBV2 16 CASKPLGGSIHNEQFF
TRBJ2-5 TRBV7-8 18 CASSLMGGLGTTTETQYF
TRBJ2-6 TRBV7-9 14 CASGQAPGANVLTF
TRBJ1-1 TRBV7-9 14 CASQDGGRNTEAFF
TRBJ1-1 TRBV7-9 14 CASSAQGAWTEAFF
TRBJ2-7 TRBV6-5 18 CASSYRGTGTRRNYEQYF
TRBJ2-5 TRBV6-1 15 CASGSTSGKQETQYF
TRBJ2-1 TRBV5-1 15 CASRYGGGAGDEQFF
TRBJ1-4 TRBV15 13 CATSRNLGGKLFF
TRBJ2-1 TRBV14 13 CASSQDRLTYQFF
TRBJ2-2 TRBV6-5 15 CASSWGQGVTGELFF
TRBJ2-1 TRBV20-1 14 CSAFPGRQGNEQFF
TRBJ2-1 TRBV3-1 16 CASSQDPSRPYNEQFF
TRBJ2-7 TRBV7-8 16 CASSLAMTGSSYEQYF
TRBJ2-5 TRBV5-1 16 CASTGRAGGTQETQYF
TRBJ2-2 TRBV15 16 CATSRGGAGNTGELFF
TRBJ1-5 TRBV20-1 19 CSARGNLGTASYSNQPQHF